This section outlines one T cell receptor beta chain sequence together with its context. What it recognizes is unknown. Molecular-barcoded quantitative 5'-RACE produced these TCR beta libraries. MiXCR was run by TCRdb on the 5' RACE reads, yielding one entry per CDR3 protein. The sample has around 140,000 distinct CDR3 sequences; under 20% are singletons. The source of the sample is a study of CD8 T cells in ankylosing spondylitis. Study results and caveats: Disease-linked clones bore a CD8+ phenotype, appearing relatively rarely in peripheral blood. Blood of patients with ankylosing spondylitis appeared to be characterized by a TCR beta motif of fewer than 10 highly homologous variants. Reactive arthritis synovial fluid and blood were previously reported to contain some motif variants. The clones that were linked to disease were reported to be significantly enriched in matched synovial fluid samples from ankylosing spondylitis patients.

CDR3 length equals 14 residues. V shed 5 bases and J shed 4 bases, with 13 bases lying between them. The chain uses TRBV12-3 or TRBV12-4 and TRBJ2-3; perhaps TRBD1 as D (5 bases). Sequenced material: blood, either unsorted or a sorted T cell fraction (not recorded which). The sequence was collected from a male donor with ankylosing spondylitis. CDR3: CASSVGGAADTQYF. CDR3 sequence (DNA): TGTGCCAGCAGTGTAGGTGGGGCGGCAGATACGCAGTATTTT.